This TCR beta chain was captured in a study of blood T cell repertoires in COVID-19. Background on the study: Both acute and convalescent COVID-19 samples were obtained from the United States, Italy and Spain.

Seattle cases were enrolled at active infection and followed longitudinally. V was pared by 3 bases and J by 2 bases, with 1 base of the junction left unmatched. CDR1 and CDR2 (germline): SGDLS, YYNGEE. The CDR3 spans 14 residues. The authors' processing: It was from reference gene primer amplification that nucleated cell counts were estimated. Only in-frame clones appear in the TCRdb table, and some are missing; sequencing was by immunoSEQ multiplex PCR. From that table come the V and J calls and clone size; the DNA was used to work out D and trimming. The table records just over 300,000 clones, about 90% of them present only once.

The rearrangement joins TRBV9 to TRBJ1-3; 8 bases agree with TRBD1. This clonotype originated in a woman aged 25 to 39 with COVID-19, enrolled during active disease. Specimen: peripheral blood. CDR3 protein: CASSGTGTGNTIYF. The CDR3 DNA follows: TGTGCCAGCAGCGGGACAGGGACTGGAAACACCATATATTTT.